This T cell receptor (beta chain) was identified during a study of T cell repertoires in cytomegalovirus infection. In the study overall: Used in the study were CMV epitopes, some recently identified and HLA-C-restricted, others well-studied and HLA-B-restricted. Public signatures in TCR beta pointed to CMV infection and matching HLA type. Findings of the study overall: Dominating the ex vivo response were TCR beta clonotypes that were CMV-specific and HLA-C-restricted.

TCRdb used MiXCR to reprocess the reads, holding one entry per CDR3 protein. The data hold some 560,000 distinct CDR3 sequences, with around 40% observed a single time. In regard to this clonotype: Its antigen is not identified.

The clonotype was recovered from a human donor in good health (CMV status not recorded). Some clones in this sample may be carry-over from other donors' samples. The source was cultured PBMCs, collected from culture after CMV antigen stimulation.

CDR3 region: CASRKGGTGNNNEQFF. Here the CDR3 DNA reads TGTGCCAGCCGAAAGGGCGGGACAGGGAACAACAATGAGCAGTTCTTC. The chain joins TRBV7-2 to TRBJ2-1, with TRBD1 matching over 9 bases. J was trimmed by 5 bases and V by 8 bases; bases with no gene match: 13. The CDR3 is 16 amino acids. The germline V gene has CDR1 SGHTA and CDR2 FQGNSA.